Presented here are 30 T cell receptor beta chains from one specimen sequenced in a study of blood T cell repertoires in COVID-19. TCRdb's table, derived via immunoSEQ multiplex PCR, lists solely in-frame clones and lacks some. Here the sample spans about 280,000 clones, about four fifths being singletons. The sequencing input was PBMCs or T cells enriched from blood (not recorded which). The receptors come from a man aged 35 to 55 who had been exposed to COVID-19.

The genes are TRBV19 and TRBJ2-7, with D perhaps TRBD1 (6 bases). The CDR3 runs to 13 residues. V shed 2 bases and J shed 3 bases, with 8 bases lying between them. Per the germline V gene, CDR1 is LNHDA and CDR2 is SQIVND (reference sequence). The CDR3 nucleotides are TGTGCCAGTAGTATAAAAGGGGGCTACGAGCAGTACTTC. Residues: CASSIKGGYEQYF.

The chain combines TRBV7-8 with TRBJ2-7, with unresolved D. The ends were cut back, 3 bases at V and 0 bases at J, with 12 bases in the middle. Germline CDR1 SGHVS, CDR2 FQNEAQ. The CDR3 is made up of 15 amino acids. CDR3 residues: CASSLRQGNSYEQYF. The CDR3 DNA is TGTGCCAGCAGCTTGAGACAAGGTAACTCCTACGAGCAGTACTTC.

This chain links TRBV29-1 with TRBJ2-3; possible D gene TRBD2, 6 bases. Germline V gene data show CDR1 as SQVTM and CDR2 as ANQGSEA. The V end was cut by 6 bases, the J end by 0 bases, with 16 bases between. This CDR3 contains 15 residues. Here the CDR3 reads CSVPAPGTSTDTQYF. CDR3 coding DNA: TGCAGCGTACCAGCGCCAGGGACTAGCACAGATACGCAGTATTTT.

The J gene is TRBJ1-5, the V gene TRBV19, with no clear D. Germline V gene sequence: CDR1 LNHDA, CDR2 SQIVND (reference sequence). V was shortened by 9 bases and J by 5 bases, with 8 bases between the two germline ends. CDR3 size: 11 residues. DNA for the CDR3: TGTGCCAGCAACCACTATCAGCCCCAGCATTTT. Its protein product is CASNHYQPQHF.

The chain uses TRBV6-5 and TRBJ1-5; TRBD1 is a possible D gene (5 bases). Trimming stripped 5 bases from V and 5 bases from J, with 13 bases between. CDR3 length: 14 residues. Germline V lookup: CDR1 MNHEY, CDR2 SVGAGI. The CDR3 region has the DNA TGTGCCAGCAGTCCCTACTGGGGGGATCAGCCCCAGCATTTT. This gives the protein CASSPYWGDQPQHF.

This chain joins TRBV5-1 and TRBJ1-1; a possible D gene is TRBD1 (5 bases). CDR3 length: 12 amino acids. Germline CDR1 SGHRS, CDR2 YFSETQ. V gave up 5 bases and J gave up 1 base, with 6 bases separating them. The CDR3 sequence: CASRRGNTEAFF. The DNA of the CDR3 is TGCGCCAGCAGAAGGGGGAACACTGAAGCTTTCTTT.

The chain links TRBV5-4 to TRBJ1-3; 8 positions agree with TRBD1. The CDR3 has 18 amino acids. V was pared by 2 bases and J by 0 bases, with 10 bases of the junction left unmatched. The germline V gene has CDR1 SGHNT and CDR2 YYREEE (reference sequence). The CDR3 here is CASSFGISGQGSGNTIYF. CDR3 nucleotide sequence: TGTGCCAGCAGCTTTGGTATATCCGGACAGGGCTCTGGAAACACCATATATTTT.

This chain joins TRBV7-9 and TRBJ2-1; D gene unclear. There are 15 residues in the CDR3. Germline CDR1 is SEHNR and CDR2 is FQNEAQ (reference sequence). Between the trimmed V and J ends, which lost 1 base and 10 bases, there was a span of 17 bases. The CDR3 nucleotides read TGTGCCAGCAGCTTAGGAGAATTTCACCTCCGGGAGCAGTTCTTC. Its translation: CASSLGEFHLREQFF. Variable domain in full (rest from reference TRBV7-9 and TRBJ2-1): DTGVSQNPRHKITKRGQNVTFRCDPISEHNRLYWYRQTLGQGPEFLTYFQNEAQLEKSRLLSDRFSAERPKGSFSTLEIQRTEQGDSAMYLCASSLGEFHLREQFFGPGTRLTVL.

The chain joins TRBV7-9 to TRBJ1-1; D possibly corresponds to TRBD1 (6 bases). Germline CDR1 is SEHNR and CDR2 is FQNEAQ (reference sequence). V was pared by 2 bases and J by 7 bases, with 14 bases between. The CDR3 is made up of 14 amino acids. CDR3 sequence: CASSLRAGVLEAFF. The CDR3 nucleotides read TGTGCCAGCAGCTTACGGGCAGGGGTGCTTGAAGCTTTCTTT. The full variable domain, rest sourced from reference TRBV7-9 and TRBJ1-1, is DTGVSQNPRHKITKRGQNVTFRCDPISEHNRLYWYRQTLGQGPEFLTYFQNEAQLEKSRLLSDRFSAERPKGSFSTLEIQRTEQGDSAMYLCASSLRAGVLEAFFGQGTRLTVV.

The DNA of the CDR3 is TGTGCCAGCACCTGGCAGGCCAAACTGTTTTTT. Its translation: CASTWQAKLFF. The chain combines TRBV2 with TRBJ1-4; D unresolved. This CDR3 spans 11 amino acids. Germline V gene data show CDR1 as SNHLY and CDR2 as FYNNEI. Trimming removed 7 bases at V and 11 bases at J, with 11 bases between.

This clone was found once. The chain combines TRBV5-4 with TRBJ1-6; 7 bases map to TRBD1. The CDR3 has 15 residues. Germline V gene lookup returns CDR1 SGHNT and CDR2 YYREEE (reference sequence). Trimming cost V 4 bases and J 9 bases; bases outside gene matches: 10. The CDR3 loop reads CASSLQGSVASPLHF. The CDR3, as DNA: TGTGCCAGCAGCCTACAGGGGAGCGTAGCTTCACCCCTCCACTTT.

This clone was detected ten times or more. The chain is built from TRBV7-9 and TRBJ2-3; possible D gene TRBD2, 5 bases. This CDR3 has 15 residues. Germline loops: CDR1 SEHNR, CDR2 FQNEAQ (reference sequence). The V and J ends lost 4 bases and 5 bases respectively, with 16 bases between them. CDR3 sequence: CASSYWTPSGDTQYF. CDR3 DNA sequence: TGTGCCAGCAGCTATTGGACTCCGAGCGGAGATACGCAGTATTTT.

The chain combines TRBV5-4 with TRBJ1-2; TRBD1 matches at 8 bases. Per germline, CDR1 SGHNT and CDR2 YYREEE (reference sequence). CDR3 length: 15 residues. V lost 4 bases to trimming and J lost 8 bases; unmatched junction nucleotides: 13. This CDR3 reads CASSNRQGIYEGYTF. CDR3 in DNA: TGTGCCAGCAGCAACAGACAGGGGATCTATGAGGGCTACACCTTC.

Only a few counts were recorded for this clone. This rearrangement joins TRBV9 to TRBJ1-6; TRBD1 is a possible D gene (5 bases). V dropped 2 bases and J dropped 9 bases, with 15 bases sitting between them. Germline V lookup: CDR1 SGDLS, CDR2 YYNGEE. CDR3 length equals 15 residues. CDR3 nucleotides: TGTGCCAGCAGCGTCGGGGGATTCGGGACTTCACCCCTCCACTTT. Protein product: CASSVGGFGTSPLHF.

The rearrangement joins TRBV7-3 to TRBJ1-2; the match to TRBD1 covers 7 bases. This CDR3 region has 17 residues. Trimming at V came to 2 bases and at J to 8 bases, leaving 17 bases not matched to a gene. CDR1 is SGHTA, CDR2 FQGTGA, per germline. The CDR3 region is CASSLPVSAGDSMGYTF. The CDR3 DNA follows: TGTGCCAGCAGCTTACCGGTTTCTGCTGGGGACAGTATGGGCTACACCTTC.

V usage is TRBV10-1 and J usage is TRBJ2-1, with TRBD2 identical over 14 bases. Germline lookup yields CDR1 WNHNN and CDR2 SYGVQD (reference sequence). CDR3 length equals 13 residues. Trimming took 6 bases from V and 12 from J; bases not matched to a gene: 4. The CDR3 reads CASSGTSGSAQFF. As DNA, the CDR3 is TGCGCCAGCAGCGGGACTAGCGGGAGCGCGCAGTTCTTC.

CDR3 in DNA: TGCAGTGCTAGTATCTCGGGACAGGGCTCCGGTGAGCAGTTCTTC. Translated, it gives CSASISGQGSGEQFF. The gene calls are TRBV20-1 and TRBJ2-1, with 9 positions matching TRBD1. This CDR3 has 15 amino acids. Germline V gives CDR1 DFQATT, CDR2 SNEGSKA (reference sequence). Trimming removed 3 bases from V and 9 bases from J; junction bases left unmatched: 12.

This chain joins TRBV5-6 and TRBJ1-2; 10 bases map to TRBD1. CDR1 SGHDT and CDR2 YYEEEE come from the germline V gene. The ends lost 7 bases at V and 8 bases at J; junction bases unmatched: 5. This CDR3 region has 12 residues. DNA of the CDR3: TGTGCCAGCGGGACAGGGGCCGGGGGCTACACCTTC. This translates into CASGTGAGGYTF.

This CDR3 is CASSQTKQANYGYTF. CDR3 nucleotides: TGCGCCAGCAGTCAAACAAAACAAGCTAACTATGGCTACACCTTC. The chain has TRBV23-1 and TRBJ1-2; the D is unclear. TRBV23-1 is designated an ORF whose function remains uncertain. The CDR3 consists of 15 residues. The ends were cut back, 2 bases at V and 0 bases at J, with 10 bases in the middle.

The V gene is TRBV3-1 (or the pseudogene TRBV3-2), the J gene TRBJ2-7, with 8 bases matching TRBD2. V shed 4 bases, J shed 3 bases, and the junction held 8 bases outside the gene matches. Germline loops: CDR1 LGHDT, CDR2 YNNKEL (reference sequence). The CDR3 contains 15 residues. The CDR3 DNA reads TGTGCCAGCAGCCTCCTCCGCGGGAGGCTCTACGAGCAGTACTTC. It yields the protein CASSLLRGRLYEQYF.

The chain links TRBV25-1 to TRBJ2-1; the D gene is possibly TRBD1 (5 bases). This CDR3 has 11 residues. V shed 7 bases and J shed 10 bases, with 11 bases lying between them. The germline V gene encodes CDR1 MGHDK and CDR2 SYGVNS. For the CDR3, the DNA is TGTGCCAGCACAGGGATCAGGGAGCAGTTCTTC. Translated, it gives CASTGIREQFF.

In its sample, this clone was seen a few times. The rearrangement links TRBV9 to TRBJ2-5; 16 positions match TRBD2. This CDR3 region has 19 residues. J lost 4 bases, V lost 0 bases, and 9 bases had no gene match. Germline CDR1 reads SGDLS; CDR2 reads YYNGEE. The CDR3 here is CASSVDPGTSGRVGETQYF. The CDR3 nucleotides read TGTGCCAGCAGCGTAGATCCCGGGACTAGCGGGAGGGTGGGAGAGACCCAGTACTTC.

The chain uses TRBV23-1 and TRBJ2-7, with D tentatively TRBD2 (5 bases). TRBV23-1 carries the ORF label, with uncertain function. The CDR3 is made up of 19 amino acids. V gave up 3 bases and J gave up 1 base, with 25 bases separating them. CDR3 in DNA: TGCGCCAGCAGTCAGTCAACCACGGCACTAGTGTCTAGTTCCTACGAGCAGTACTTC. It specifies CASSQSTTALVSSSYEQYF.

This clone was observed a single time. Germline and junction disagree at one end, which may indicate a read error. The chain couples TRBV24-1 to TRBJ1-1, with TRBD1 matching over 7 bases. Germline V lookup: CDR1 KGHDR, CDR2 SFDVKD. The CDR3 loop spans 16 amino acids. Written as DNA, the CDR3 is TGTGCCACCAATGATAGGGACAGCGAGGGGGGCACTGAAGCTTTCTTT. This sequence encodes CATNDRDSEGGTEAFF.

The chain carries TRBV5-1 and TRBJ1-1, with D unclear. Germline CDR1 and CDR2: SGHRS and YFSETQ. This CDR3 comprises 14 residues. Trimming cost V 0 bases and J 1 base, with 7 bases left between them. The CDR3 spells CASSLDRENTEAFF. Written as DNA, the CDR3 is TGCGCCAGCAGCTTGGACCGGGAGAACACTGAAGCTTTCTTT.

Concerning this clone: Other DNA sequences in the same sample also yield this CDR3. The chain combines TRBV9 with TRBJ2-1; 7 bases are shared with TRBD2. The germline V gene encodes CDR1 SGDLS and CDR2 YYNGEE. This CDR3 has 15 residues. The junction had 4 bases not matched to a gene; V was cut back by 4 bases and J by 0 bases. In nucleotides, the CDR3 is TGTGCCAGCAGCCGAGGCGGGAGCTCCTACAATGAGCAGTTCTTC. It yields the protein CASSRGGSSYNEQFF.

This clone was recorded a few times. This chain connects TRBV11-3 to TRBJ2-3; 7 positions match TRBD2. V lost 10 bases to trimming and J lost 6 bases; unmatched junction nucleotides: 19. Germline assignment: CDR1 SGHNT and CDR2 YENEEA. This CDR3 contains 16 residues. The chain's CDR3 is CATGLGGGSDADTQYF. CDR3 nucleotide sequence: TGTGCCACCGGCCTTGGGGGGGGAAGTGACGCGGATACGCAGTATTTT.

The V and J genes are TRBV3-1 (or the pseudogene TRBV3-2) and TRBJ2-5, with 7 bases lining up with TRBD2. This CDR3 has 12 amino acids. Germline V gene lookup returns CDR1 LGHDT and CDR2 YNNKEL (reference sequence). V was clipped by 8 bases and J by 5 bases; unmatched bases: 5. This chain's CDR3 is CASGLGKETQYF. The CDR3 DNA is TGTGCCAGCGGACTAGGGAAGGAGACCCAGTACTTC.

The chain links TRBV7-6 to TRBJ2-7; TRBD2 might be the D (6 bases). V was trimmed by 4 bases and J by 4 bases, leaving 17 bases between them. Germline V gene data show CDR1 as SGHVS and CDR2 as FNYEAQ. CDR3 length: 15 amino acids. The CDR3 sequence is CASSSRTIGTYEQYF. DNA for the CDR3: TGTGCCAGCAGCTCCAGGACTATCGGTACATACGAGCAGTACTTC.

The chain couples TRBV7-9 to TRBJ2-4, with TRBD1 matching 8 bases. Germline V lookup: CDR1 SEHNR, CDR2 FQNEAQ (reference sequence). CDR3 length: 12 amino acids. V shed 2 bases and J 13 bases; nucleotides not matched to a gene: 4. The CDR3 loop reads CASSLRTGRQYF. CDR3 nucleotide sequence: TGTGCCAGCAGCTTACGGACAGGGAGACAGTACTTC.